The 15 T cell receptor beta chains reported below all come from one sample, sequenced in a study of identical twins. TCRdb analysed the 5' RACE reads with MiXCR anew, one entry per CDR3 protein. The sample includes approximately 300,000 distinct CDR3 sequences, nearly 9.5% of them seen just once. This sample also belongs to another study, concerning yellow fever vaccine responses in identical twins.

Sequencing used CD8+ T cells sorted from blood. These receptors were obtained from a woman aged 18-29 years in good health.

J is TRBJ1-4 and V is TRBV7-9; D gene uncertain. CDR3 length: 16 amino acids. Germline V gene sequence: CDR1 SEHNR, CDR2 FQNEAQ (reference sequence). V dropped 6 bases and J dropped 0 bases, with 14 bases sitting between them. The CDR3 DNA sequence: TGTGCCAGCAGTTCCAGCGGCCCCGCAACTAATGAAAAACTGTTTTTT. As protein: CASSSSGPATNEKLFF.

This chain joins TRBV11-2 and TRBJ2-4, with 10 bases identical to TRBD1. Germline CDR1 reads SGHAT; CDR2 reads FQNNGV. The CDR3 runs to 14 residues. The V and J ends lost 4 bases and 11 bases, in that order; junction bases with no gene match: 8. The CDR3 here is CASSSRQGARLQYF. The CDR3 nucleotides are TGTGCCAGCAGCTCAAGACAGGGGGCGAGACTTCAGTACTTC.

Concerning this clonotype: One end of the junction is discordant with germline, which a read error may explain. This sequence joins TRBV7-7 and TRBJ2-3; 7 positions agree with TRBD2. Germline V lookup: CDR1 SSHAT, CDR2 FNYEAQ (reference sequence). The CDR3 is 15 amino acids. The CDR3 loop reads CASSPFGGLGDTQYF. The CDR3, as DNA: TGTGCTAGCAGCCCCTTCGGGGGGTTGGGCGATACGCAGTATTTT. The variable domain in full, completed from reference TRBV7-7 and TRBJ2-3, reads GAGVSQSPRYKVTKRGQDVTLRCDPISSHATLYWYQQALGQGPEFLTYFNYEAQPDKSGLPSDRFSAERPEGSISTLTIQRTEQRDSAMYRCASSPFGGLGDTQYFGPGTRLTVL.

This clonotype was picked up a small number of times. This chain connects TRBV6-2 or TRBV6-3 to TRBJ1-1, with D possibly being TRBD1 (5 bases). The CDR3 has 15 amino acids. The ends were cut back, 6 bases at V and 2 bases at J, with 16 bases in the middle. Looked up from germline, CDR1 is MNHEY and CDR2 is SVGEGT. The CDR3, as DNA: TGTGCCAGCAGCTATTCGTTACAGGACAACACTGAAGCTTTCTTT. Translating gives CASSYSLQDNTEAFF.

This clonotype was counted between two and nine times. The gene calls are TRBV27 and TRBJ2-1, with D possibly TRBD1 on 8 matching bases. The V end was cut by 5 bases, the J end by 6 bases, with 20 bases between. Germline CDR1 is MNHEY and CDR2 is SMNVEV (reference sequence). This CDR3 region has 16 residues. The CDR3 sequence: CASSRGTGGGGNEQFF. As DNA, the CDR3 is TGTGCCAGCAGTCGTGGGACAGGTGGGGGGGGCAATGAGCAGTTCTTC.

J is TRBJ1-1 and V is TRBV4-1, with D possibly matching TRBD1 (6 bases). CDR1 is MGHRA and CDR2 is YSYEKL in the germline V gene. V lost 4 bases and J 4 bases, leaving 13 bases between the germline ends. The CDR3 loop spans 14 amino acids. CDR3 amino acids: CASSLEGGSTEAFF. CDR3 DNA: TGCGCCAGCAGCCTTGAGGGGGGTTCCACTGAAGCTTTCTTT.

Comments on this clonotype: This may arise from a read error, as a much more abundant clone is one base away. The rearrangement uses TRBV7-9 and TRBJ2-5, with 10 bases that match TRBD2. Germline V gene lookup returns CDR1 SEHNR and CDR2 FQNEAQ (reference sequence). The CDR3 covers 16 residues. The CDR3 DNA sequence: TGTGCCAGCAGCCCTGGACTAGCGGTGGTGGAAGAGGCCCAGTACTTC. Its protein is CASSPGLAVVEEAQYF.

The chain employs TRBV7-9 and TRBJ2-1; 7 bases align to TRBD1. Unmatched junction bases numbered 9, after V lost 5 bases and J lost 2 bases. This CDR3 has 16 residues. Germline loops: CDR1 SEHNR, CDR2 FQNEAQ (reference sequence). DNA of the CDR3: TGTGCCAGCAGCCTACGACAGGGTTTAACCTACAATGAGCAGTTCTTC. Protein sequence: CASSLRQGLTYNEQFF.

This clonotype has at least ten counts. The rearrangement links TRBV7-9 to TRBJ2-4; no definite D call. From germline, CDR1 is SEHNR and CDR2 FQNEAQ (reference sequence). Trimming cost V 5 bases and J 5 bases, with 16 bases left between them. The CDR3 has 15 amino acids. DNA of the CDR3: TGTGCCAGCAGCCCCCCTTTTGCCGGAGAAAACATTCAGTACTTC. As protein: CASSPPFAGENIQYF.

This clonotype has ten or more counts. This sequence joins TRBV21-1 and TRBJ1-2; whether TRBD1, the table's D call, matches the DNA was not checked. TRBV21-1 is described as a pseudogene. This CDR3 comprises 11 residues. CDR3 sequence (DNA): TGTGCCAGCAGCGCTAGGGGTGGCTACACCTTC. This sequence encodes CASSARGGYTF.

This clonotype occurred once. A much larger clonotype is one base distant, so this may be a read error. This chain links TRBV3-1 with TRBJ2-7, with a possible D match to TRBD2 (5 bases). The germline gives CDR1 LGHDT, CDR2 YNNKEL (reference sequence). V gave up 4 bases and J gave up 6 bases, with 25 bases separating them. The CDR3 runs 17 residues. The CDR3 sequence is CASSPTAPRAEGPEQYF. The CDR3 DNA sequence: TGTGCCAGCAGCCCTACTGCTCCCCGAGCGGAAGGGCCCGAGCAGTACTTC.

This clonotype was picked up a small number of times. The chain has TRBV4-3 and TRBJ2-4; D ambiguous. V dropped 4 bases and J dropped 8 bases, with 12 bases sitting between them. The germline gives CDR1 LGHNA, CDR2 YSLEER. The CDR3 totals 13 residues. The CDR3 reads CASSPRTTDIQYF. The CDR3 DNA sequence: TGCGCCAGCAGCCCACGGACGACGGACATTCAGTACTTC.

This clonotype has at least ten counts. V and J are TRBV5-1 and TRBJ2-2; no firm D call. CDR1 is SGHRS and CDR2 is YFSETQ in the germline V gene. Trimming took off 5 bases at V and 2 bases at J, with 7 bases between the two ends. CDR3 length: 13 amino acids. The CDR3 protein is CASRAENTGELFF. The CDR3 DNA is TGCGCCAGCAGGGCAGAAAACACCGGGGAGCTGTTTTTT.

The chain combines TRBV5-1 with TRBJ1-5; D possibly corresponds to TRBD1 (6 bases). Germline V gene sequence: CDR1 SGHRS, CDR2 YFSETQ. This CDR3 spans 15 amino acids. V was cut by 4 bases and J by 1 base, with 12 bases left in between. CDR3 amino acids: CASSPGGQSNQPQHF. CDR3 coding DNA: TGCGCCAGCAGCCCCGGGGGACAAAGCAATCAGCCCCAGCATTTT. Variable domain in full (rest from reference TRBV5-1 and TRBJ1-5): KAGVTQTPRYLIKTRGQQVTLSCSPISGHRSVSWYQQTPGQGLQFLFEYFSETQRNKGNFPGRFSGRQFSNSRSEMNVSTLELGDSALYLCASSPGGQSNQPQHFGDGTRLSIL.

This clonotype was picked up many times. V gene TRBV4-1 combines with J gene TRBJ1-2, with 9 bases identical to TRBD1. CDR1 and CDR2 (germline): MGHRA, YSYEKL. The CDR3 contains 15 residues. The ends lost 4 bases at V and 3 bases at J; junction bases unmatched: 6. The CDR3 DNA sequence: TGCGCCAGCAGCCCCGGGACAGGGTTGGACTATGGCTACACCTTC. Translated: CASSPGTGLDYGYTF.